This TCR beta chain is drawn from a study of blood T cell repertoires in COVID-19 (dated by TCRdb to about 2020). Background for the entire study: Samples from collaborators originated in the United States, Italy and Spain and spanned both the acute and convalescent phases of COVID-19. The dataset comprised deeply sampled blood TCRbeta repertoires from subjects exposed to, actively infected with, or recovered from COVID-19. Sample metadata almost always included a de-identified subject ID, COVID-19 status, age in years and sex. The material from the prospective study consisted of cDNA or gDNA derived from T cells, B-cell-depleted T cells, or PBMCs. A freely available public database, intended as a resource for researchers studying the immune response to SARS-CoV-2, is where the repertoires were released. The samples were drawn from two sources: the first 160 participants of the ongoing ImmuneRACE study, and 1,000 to 1,500 subjects contributed by 6 global collaborators. Where HLA class I and class II types were available, the types were taken from metadata supplied by the sample provider, not from assay-based typing.

Whole blood was collected in K2EDTA tubes by collaborating institutions according to the institutions' own protocols. For TCRbeta analysis, collaborators shipped samples as frozen whole blood, isolated PBMCs, or DNA extracted from either of those sample types. With respect to this clone: What this receptor recognizes is not known. The input lacks base qualities; no much larger clone sits a single base away.

At the junction V is shortened by 3 bases and J by 5 bases; bases outside the gene matches: 9. The germline V gene (reference sequence) specifies GTSNPN as CDR1 and SVGIG as CDR2. The CDR3, from cysteine to phenylalanine, totals 15 residues. Just the 45-base CDR3 DNA is kept, in frame starting at base 1. The immunoSEQ Assay, a bias-controlled multiplex PCR, was used to amplify TCRbeta CDR3 regions from genomic DNA. In the authors' own workflow: The number of nucleated cells in each sample was estimated by amplification of reference gene primers within the assay. To quantify the absolute abundance of each unique TCRbeta CDR3 rearrangement, sequence reads were collapsed and filtered. Productive Simpson clonality was computed per sample as the square root of Simpson's diversity index over productive rearrangements. TCRdb's version of the immuneACCESS table is confined to in-frame rearrangements and falls short of the full clone set. An unresolved V gene accounts for under half of the shortfall where checked; the remainder is of unknown origin. V and J calls and clone size follow that table, whereas D and trimming were derived from the DNA. The sample table shows around 160,000 clones, and more than 65% are seen once. The ten largest account for about 14% of the sample.

Points the paper makes about the study in general: The amount of clinical and demographic metadata varied by source and participant and was provided uncurated.

The chain is encoded by TRBV30 joined to TRBJ1-4; 7 junctional bases match TRBD1. The TCR sequence derives from a woman of 80 years or more with acute or convalescent COVID-19. Sequencing used peripheral blood. CDR3 loop: CAWSKGLGQNEKLFF. The nucleotide sequence is TGTGCCTGGAGCAAAGGACTGGGACAGAATGAAAAACTGTTTTTT.